This TCR beta chain comes out of a study of CD8 T cells in Susac syndrome. Whole-study findings and limits: The study's TCR sequencing and HLA analysis drew on a certain number of individuals. That number was acknowledged as relatively small.

Germline lookup yields CDR1 LNHDA and CDR2 SQIVND (reference sequence). There are 10 residues in the CDR3. Trimming shortened V by 11 bases and J by 5 bases, and 6 bases separated the two germline ends. Details on this clonotype: The antigen is unknown.

An amount of RNA that ranged from roughly 0.5 to 1 ug was reverse transcribed with random hexamers. Amplification of TCR beta CDR3 by immunoSEQ multiplex PCR spanned 54 Vbeta and 13 Jbeta. Each CDR3 protein is one row after TCRdb ran MiXCR on the immunoSEQ multiplex PCR reads. The sample holds 69,000 or so distinct CDR3 sequences; over 90% are singletons and the top ten take approximately 0.25%. The receptor was derived from a human donor in good health. Sequencing was carried out using CD8+ T cells from PBMCs. The rearrangement joins TRBV19 to TRBJ2-2; D assignment may be TRBD1 or TRBD2 (5 bases each). CDR3 in amino acids: CAGGTGELFF. CDR3 in DNA: TGTGCCGGGGGAACCGGGGAGCTGTTTTTT.